This T cell receptor (beta chain) was sequenced in a study of identical twins. This CDR3 contains 14 residues. Trimming cost V 4 bases and J 0 bases, with 8 bases left between them. Germline CDR1 is SGDLS and CDR2 is YYNGEE. From the 5' RACE reads, TCRdb called clonotypes with MiXCR, one entry per CDR3 protein. The repertoire includes some 710,000 distinct CDR3 sequences, around 6% of them detected once, and around 2% sits in the top ten. Healthy Caucasians provided all donations. Study-wide results and caveats: Out-of-frame beta chain sequences displayed weaker excess sharing between twins. Modeled out-of-frame TCR alpha sharing in monozygotic twins fell below observed levels.

The table lists this clonotype with many counts. Its antigen remains unknown. The clonotype was recovered from a man between 18 and 29 years old in good health. Sequencing was done on a sample of naive T cells sorted from blood. The V call is TRBV9, the J call TRBJ1-3; D is unresolved. CDR3 region: CASSTGTSGNTIYF. The CDR3, as DNA: TGTGCCAGCAGCACCGGCACCTCTGGAAACACCATATATTTT.